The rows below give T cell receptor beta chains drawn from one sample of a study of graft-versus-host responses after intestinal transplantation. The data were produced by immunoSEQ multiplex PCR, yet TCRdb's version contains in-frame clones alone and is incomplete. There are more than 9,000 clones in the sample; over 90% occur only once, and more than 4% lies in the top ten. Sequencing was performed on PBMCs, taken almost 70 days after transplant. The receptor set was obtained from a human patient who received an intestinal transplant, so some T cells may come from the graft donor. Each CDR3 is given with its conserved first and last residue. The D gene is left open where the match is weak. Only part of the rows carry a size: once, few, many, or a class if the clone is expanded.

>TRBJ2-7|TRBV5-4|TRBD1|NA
TGTGCCAGCAGCTCGGAGGGACAGGGGGACTACGAGCAGTACTTC
CASSSEGQGDYEQYF
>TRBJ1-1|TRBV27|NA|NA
TGTGCCAGCAGTTTAGGAGGGCCCGACACTGAAGCTTTCTTT
CASSLGGPDTEAFF
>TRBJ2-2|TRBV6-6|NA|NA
TGTGCCAGCAGGACGGGCCCTCTAGGAACCGGGGAGCTGTTTTTT
CASRTGPLGTGELFF
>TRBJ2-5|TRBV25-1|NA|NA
TGTGCCAGCAGTGAACGGTGGACTCAAGAGACCCAGTACTTC
CASSERWTQETQYF
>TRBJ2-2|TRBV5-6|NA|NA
TGTGCCAGCAGCTTGAGGCTAGTCGGGGAGCTGTTTTTT
CASSLRLVGELFF
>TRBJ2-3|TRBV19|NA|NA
TGTGCCAGTAGTTGGACTCCGGCAGATACGCAGTATTTT
CASSWTPADTQYF
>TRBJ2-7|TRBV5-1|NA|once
TGCGCCAGCAGCTTGGGGGCCCGCTACGAGCAGTACTTC
CASSLGARYEQYF
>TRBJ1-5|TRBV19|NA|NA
TGTGCCAGTAGTATAGCCCGGGGCGGCGGTAGCAATCAGCCCCAGCATTTT
CASSIARGGGSNQPQHF
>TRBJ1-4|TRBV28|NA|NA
TGTGCCAGCATAAAGGACGGGGGTGGCAAACTGTTTTTT
CASIKDGGGKLFF
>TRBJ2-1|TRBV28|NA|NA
TGTGCCAGCAGGCCAGGGGAAGGGTCCTACAATGAGCAGTTCTTC
CASRPGEGSYNEQFF
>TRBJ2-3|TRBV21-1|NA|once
TGTGCCAGCAGCAAAGGGCCTAGAGTCTTAGATGGTACGCAGTATTTT
CASSKGPRVLDGTQYF
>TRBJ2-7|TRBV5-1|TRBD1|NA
TGCGCCAGCAGCGATACCGGGACAGGGGGCAGCGAGCAGTACTTC
CASSDTGTGGSEQYF
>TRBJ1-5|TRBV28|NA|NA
TGTGCCAGCAGTTCGGAGGGAGGGCCCCAGCATTTT
CASSSEGGPQHF
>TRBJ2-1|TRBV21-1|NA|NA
TGTGCCAGCACCCCGTGTGGCAATGAGCAGTTCTTC
CASTPCGNEQFF
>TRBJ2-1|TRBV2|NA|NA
TGTGCCAGCAGACAACAGGGCTCCTACAATGAGCAGTTCTTC
CASRQQGSYNEQFF